The 10 T cell receptor beta chains below all came from one sample that was sequenced in a study of T cells in Graves' hyperthyroidism and ophthalmopathy. Authors of the study amplified TCR beta CDR3 regions from RNA transcripts. TCR CDR3 regions were first amplified by RT-PCR with HTBI primers. From the multiplex PCR reads, TCRdb called clonotypes with MiXCR, one entry per CDR3 protein. This table holds roughly 840,000 distinct CDR3 sequences, roughly 37% found once. Material: blood. These receptors were taken from a man aged 18 to 29 with Graves' hyperthyroidism.

In its sample, this clonotype was seen a few times. V gene TRBV14 combines with J gene TRBJ2-7, with D possibly being TRBD2 (6 bases). Germline CDR1 and CDR2: SGHDN and FVKESK. V was trimmed by 1 base and J by 11 bases, leaving 15 bases between them. There are 13 residues in the CDR3. CDR3 sequence reads: CASSQVGRLDEYF. The DNA for the CDR3 is TGTGCCAGCAGCCAAGTCGGGAGACTGGACGAGTACTTC. The entire variable domain, with the rest obtained from reference TRBV14 and TRBJ2-7, is as follows: EAGVTQFPSHSVIEKGQTVTLRCDPISGHDNLYWYRRVMGKEIKFLLHFVKESKQDESGMPNNRFLAERTGGTYSTLKVQPAELEDSGVYFCASSQVGRLDEYFGPGTRLTVT.

This clonotype was picked up many times. V gene TRBV7-8 combines with J gene TRBJ2-5; TRBD2 might be the D (6 bases). The V gene's germline CDR1 is SGHVS and CDR2 FQNEAQ. V gave up 1 base and J gave up 6 bases, with 15 bases separating them. The CDR3 sequence is 15 residues long. Written as DNA, the CDR3 is TGTGCCAGCAGCTTAGGAGGAGGGTTTGGTCAGACCCAGTACTTC. It codes for CASSLGGGFGQTQYF.

V gene TRBV20-1 combines with J gene TRBJ2-7; 10 bases fit TRBD2. Germline V CDR1 and CDR2: DFQATT, SNEGSKA (reference sequence). The V segment lost 1 base and the J segment 6 bases; nucleotides outside the gene matches: 3. This CDR3 region has 13 residues. CDR3 region: CSARVAGGLEQYF. As DNA, the CDR3 is TGCAGTGCTAGAGTAGCGGGAGGTCTCGAGCAGTACTTC.

There are many counts of this clonotype. J is TRBJ1-1 and V is TRBV9; weak D call: TRBD1 (5 bases). The CDR3 is 15 residues long. Germline V gene sequence: CDR1 SGDLS, CDR2 YYNGEE. Trimming shortened V by 0 bases and J by 1 base, and 10 bases separated the two germline ends. DNA for the CDR3: TGTGCCAGCAGCGTAGATCCGGGGGGGAACACTGAAGCTTTCTTT. This encodes CASSVDPGGNTEAFF.

This clonotype came up a few times. The chain's CDR3 is CASSYDRGGKDEAFF. CDR3 DNA: TGTGCCAGCAGTTACGACAGGGGGGGAAAGGATGAAGCTTTCTTT. The chain is built from TRBV12-3 or TRBV12-4 and TRBJ1-1; 9 bases are shared with TRBD1. The CDR3 length is 15 residues. The J segment lost 7 bases and the V segment lost 4 bases, leaving 10 bases of the junction unmatched.

Comments on this clonotype: This may be a read error: a much more frequent sequence differs by one nucleotide. The gene calls are TRBV29-1 and TRBJ1-2; D is possibly TRBD1 (5 bases). Germline assignment: CDR1 SQVTM and CDR2 ANQGSEA. This CDR3 region has 13 residues. The CDR3 here is CGVEGDSLYGYTF. The CDR3, as DNA: TGCGGCGTTGAAGGGGATTCCCTCTATGGCTACACCTTC. The whole variable domain, remainder taken from reference TRBV29-1 and TRBJ1-2, is SAVISQKPSRDICQRGTSLTIQCQVDSQVTMMFWYRQQPGQSLTLIATANQGSEATYESGFVIDKFPISRPNLTFSTLTVSNMSPEDSSIYLCGVEGDSLYGYTFGSGTRLTVV.

The chain couples TRBV5-5 to TRBJ2-7; D not certain. Deletions cut 0 bases from V and 4 bases from J, with 5 bases between. The CDR3 totals 12 residues. Germline CDR1 is SGHKS and CDR2 is YYEKEE (reference sequence). DNA for the CDR3: TGTGCCAGCAGCTTGGAATTGTACGAGCAGTACTTC. Translating it yields CASSLELYEQYF.

This clonotype was counted only a few times. The rearrangement joins TRBV5-4 to TRBJ1-2; no clear D. The CDR3 is 12 residues long. Germline V CDR1 and CDR2: SGHNT, YYREEE (reference sequence). Trimming removed 2 bases from V and 6 bases from J, with 8 bases in between. The chain's CDR3 is CASSFEVNGYTF. Written as DNA, the CDR3 is TGTGCCAGCAGCTTCGAAGTGAATGGCTACACCTTC.

CDR3 nucleotides: TGTGCCAGTAGTGTCCGGGGATCCTACGAGCAGTACTTC. It yields the protein CASSVRGSYEQYF. This chain connects TRBV19 to TRBJ2-7; perhaps TRBD2 as D (5 bases). V was shortened by 5 bases and J by 1 base, with 9 bases between the two germline ends. The CDR3 loop spans 13 amino acids. From germline, CDR1 is LNHDA and CDR2 SQIVND (reference sequence).

The chain uses TRBV20-1 and TRBJ2-7, with a weak D call TRBD2 (5 bases). This CDR3 is 11 amino acids long. Looked up from germline, CDR1 is DFQATT and CDR2 is SNEGSKA (reference sequence). CDR3 coding DNA: TGCGCCGGACGGGGATACTACGAGCAGTACTTC. This codes for CAGRGYYEQYF.